Below are 25 T cell receptor beta chains sequenced from a single sample in a study of T cells in lung cancer brain metastases. Data came from immunoSEQ multiplex PCR; TCRdb stores just in-frame clones and leaves some out. The data hold fewer than 6,500 clones, with about 85% observed a single time. Sequencing input: tumor tissue from the primary lung tumor. These receptors originate from a man in his 70s with non-small cell lung cancer.

The V gene is TRBV12-5, the J gene TRBJ1-5; D is uncertain. The CDR3 is 13 residues long. V was pared by 2 bases and J by 4 bases, with 6 bases between. Germline assignment: CDR1 LGHNT and CDR2 FRNRAP. Here the CDR3 reads CASGLMTNQPQHF. The CDR3 DNA is TGTGCTAGTGGTTTGATGACAAATCAGCCCCAGCATTTT.

The rearrangement links TRBV18 to TRBJ2-3, with TRBD1 matching 12 bases. V lost 7 bases and J lost 4; bases outside the gene matches: 21. The CDR3 covers 20 residues. CDR1 is KGHSH and CDR2 is LQKENI in the germline V gene. CDR3 DNA sequence: TGTGCCAGCTTACTAAGTAATCCCTCCGGGACAGGGGGCGCCGCAGATACGCAGTATTTT. This codes for CASLLSNPSGTGGAADTQYF.

The chain joins TRBV6-5 to TRBJ2-2; 7 bases agree with TRBD2. The CDR3 is made up of 14 amino acids. V trimming: 0 bases; J trimming: 6 bases; junction bases outside the gene matches: 1. Germline-derived CDR1 and CDR2 are MNHEY and SVGAGI. In DNA form, the CDR3 reads TGTGCCAGCAGTTACTCGAGCGGGGCCGGGGAGCTGTTTTTT. Its protein product is CASSYSSGAGELFF.

The V and J genes are TRBV5-1 and TRBJ2-2; the match to TRBD2 covers 11 bases. The CDR3 contains 15 residues. V was clipped by 4 bases and J by 5 bases; unmatched bases: 4. Germline CDR1 SGHRS, CDR2 YFSETQ. The CDR3 reads CASSIIAGGTGELFF. Here the CDR3 DNA reads TGCGCCAGCAGCATCATAGCGGGAGGGACCGGGGAGCTGTTTTTT.

The DNA of the CDR3 is TGTGCCAGCAGTCATACGCAGGGAGGATTTAGCAATCAGCCCCAGCATTTT. It specifies CASSHTQGGFSNQPQHF. This sequence joins TRBV5-4 and TRBJ1-5; weak D call: TRBD1 (5 bases). This CDR3 is built from 17 residues. V was trimmed by 5 bases and J by 0 bases, leaving 18 bases between them. Germline V gene sequence: CDR1 SGHNT, CDR2 YYREEE (reference sequence).

V is TRBV2 and J is TRBJ2-2, with 11 positions matching TRBD2. The CDR3 has 15 residues. The germline V gene has CDR1 SNHLY and CDR2 FYNNEI. The J segment lost 4 bases and the V segment lost 8 bases, leaving 6 bases of the junction unmatched. The CDR3 sequence: CASYIGLAGTGELFF. CDR3 DNA sequence: TGTGCCAGCTATATCGGACTAGCGGGCACCGGGGAGCTGTTTTTT.

This clone has a single count. CDR3 sequence reads: CASRRDRDPPFEKLFF. The CDR3 nucleotides read TGTGCCAGCAGACGGGACAGGGACCCCCCCTTTGAAAAACTGTTTTTT. This chain uses TRBV7-8 with TRBJ1-4, with 9 bases that match TRBD1. The J segment lost 7 bases and the V segment lost 6 bases, leaving 12 bases of the junction unmatched. The CDR3 totals 16 residues. Germline V gene sequence: CDR1 SGHVS, CDR2 FQNEAQ. Drawing the rest from reference TRBV7-8 and TRBJ1-4, the complete variable domain is GAGVSQSPRYKVAKRGQDVALRCDPISGHVSLFWYQQALGQGPEFLTYFQNEAQLDKSGLPSDRFFAERPEGSVSTLKIQRTQQEDSAVYLCASRRDRDPPFEKLFFGSGTQLSVL.

This clone occurred once. The chain couples TRBV6-1 to TRBJ1-4; a possible D gene is TRBD1 (6 bases). Germline values: CDR1 MNHNS, CDR2 SASEGT. This CDR3 is 15 amino acids long. The V and J ends lost 3 bases and 7 bases respectively, with 15 bases between them. The DNA for the CDR3 is TGTGCCAGCAGTGACGGGACACTGGCGAGTGAAAAACTGTTTTTT. Amino acids: CASSDGTLASEKLFF.

To note about this clone: One junction end disagrees with the germline gene, perhaps due to a read error. The rearrangement uses TRBV19 and TRBJ1-4, with a weak D call TRBD1 (6 bases). Germline V lookup: CDR1 LNHDA, CDR2 SQIVND (reference sequence). This CDR3 is 15 amino acids long. CDR3 region: CANSIGGGTNEKLFF. CDR3 nucleotides: TGTGCCAATAGTATAGGAGGGGGGACTAATGAAAAACTGTTTTTT.

The chain has TRBV6-6 and TRBJ2-1, with a tentative D call TRBD2 (6 bases). The CDR3 contains 14 residues. Germline V gives CDR1 MNHNY, CDR2 SVGAGI (reference sequence). Trimming took off 10 bases at V and 7 bases at J, with 20 bases between the two ends. This chain's CDR3 is CATRRLGTDNEQFF. CDR3 sequence (DNA): TGTGCCACCCGTCGGCTCGGGACTGATAATGAGCAGTTCTTC.

The J gene is TRBJ2-3, the V gene TRBV19; TRBD2 agrees at 12 bases. The CDR3 extends over 15 amino acids. CDR1 LNHDA and CDR2 SQIVND come from the germline V gene (reference sequence). The V gene end was trimmed by 6 bases and the J gene end by 4 bases; junction bases not matched to a gene: 5. The CDR3 spells CASRPTSGSADTQYF. The CDR3 region has the DNA TGTGCCAGTAGGCCGACTAGCGGGAGCGCAGATACGCAGTATTTT.

Points on this clone: A read error may account for a junction end that differs from germline. V gene TRBV7-9 combines with J gene TRBJ2-5; 9 nucleotides agree with TRBD1. Per the germline V gene, CDR1 is SEHNR and CDR2 is FQNEAQ (reference sequence). The CDR3 totals 16 residues. DNA for the CDR3: TGTGTCAGCAGCTTACCCGACAGGGGGTGGCAAGAGACCCAGTACTTC. It yields the protein CVSSLPDRGWQETQYF.

The V and J genes are TRBV15 and TRBJ1-1, with TRBD1 matching over 7 bases. Germline values: CDR1 LNHNV, CDR2 YYDKDF (reference sequence). The CDR3 length is 15 residues. J lost 11 bases, V lost 5 bases, and 17 bases had no gene match. CDR3: CATSRMGSTGKAAFF. In DNA form, the CDR3 reads TGTGCCACCAGCCGAATGGGCTCGACAGGGAAGGCTGCTTTCTTT.

This chain connects TRBV11-3 to TRBJ2-2; D is possibly TRBD2 (5 bases). CDR1 is SGHNT, CDR2 YENEEA, per germline. The CDR3 runs 17 residues. Trimming removed 5 bases at V and 3 bases at J, with 19 bases between. CDR3 sequence reads: CASSLPPWEIHTGELFF. The CDR3 DNA reads as TGTGCCAGCAGCCTACCGCCCTGGGAGATCCACACCGGGGAGCTGTTTTTT.

The chain links TRBV10-3 to TRBJ1-4, with TRBD1 matching 8 bases. Trimming at V came to 3 bases and at J to 7 bases, leaving 10 bases not matched to a gene. This CDR3 has 16 amino acids. CDR1 is ENHRY and CDR2 is SYGVKD in the germline V gene. The chain's CDR3 is CAISDRGQGAGEKLFF. The CDR3 nucleotides read TGTGCCATCAGTGATCGGGGGCAGGGGGCGGGTGAAAAACTGTTTTTT.

V and J are TRBV4-3 and TRBJ1-2; 11 bases line up with TRBD1. Per the germline V gene, CDR1 is LGHNA and CDR2 is YSLEER. V was clipped by 0 bases and J by 5 bases; unmatched bases: 14. The CDR3 loop spans 19 amino acids. CDR3: CASSQDSDLGQGAGYGYTF. The DNA of the CDR3 is TGCGCCAGCAGCCAAGACTCTGATTTAGGACAGGGGGCGGGGTATGGCTACACCTTC.

The chain links TRBV13 to TRBJ2-3; TRBD1 aligns across 7 bases. Germline trimming cut 10 bases from V and 2 bases from J; bases unmatched to any gene: 9. The length of the CDR3 is 14 residues. Germline CDR1 PRHDT, CDR2 FYEKMQ (reference sequence). The CDR3 nucleotides read TGTGCCACCCCCCGGGACAGACACACAGATACGCAGTATTTT. It specifies CATPRDRHTDTQYF.

This sequence joins TRBV30 and TRBJ1-4; no firm D call. With 2 bases removed from V and 8 bases from J, the gap between germline ends came to 12 bases. CDR3 length equals 13 residues. CDR1 and CDR2 from the germline V gene are GTSNPN and SVGIG (reference sequence). CDR3 in DNA: TGTGCCTGGAGTAGAGTTGTCTTCGAAAAACTGTTTTTT. It specifies CAWSRVVFEKLFF.

The chain recombines TRBV10-3 with TRBJ2-7; 9 positions match TRBD1. J was trimmed by 5 bases and V by 3 bases; bases with no gene match: 8. This CDR3 has 15 amino acids. Germline values: CDR1 ENHRY, CDR2 SYGVKD. The CDR3 here is CAISEMQDRGHEQYF. The DNA of the CDR3 is TGTGCCATCAGTGAAATGCAGGACAGGGGTCACGAGCAGTACTTC.

The chain has TRBV18 and TRBJ1-5, with unresolved D. There are 13 residues in the CDR3. V lost 4 bases to trimming and J lost 4 bases, with 8 bases between them. Germline values: CDR1 KGHSH, CDR2 LQKENI. CDR3 in amino acids: CASSRAGNQPQHF. The CDR3 DNA reads as TGTGCCAGCTCACGGGCAGGAAATCAGCCCCAGCATTTT.

This rearrangement joins TRBV2 to TRBJ2-3; 7 bases are a match to TRBD2. J was trimmed by 1 base and V by 7 bases; bases with no gene match: 8. CDR3 length equals 15 residues. Germline V gives CDR1 SNHLY, CDR2 FYNNEI. The CDR3 DNA reads as TGTGCCAGCACTCCGAGCGGGGTCGGCACAGATACGCAGTATTTT. It is translated as CASTPSGVGTDTQYF. Based on the CDR3 plus reference TRBV2 and TRBJ2-3, the full variable domain is EPEVTQTPSHQVTQMGQEVILRCVPISNHLYFYWYRQILGQKVEFLVSFYNNEISEKSEIFDDQFSVERPDGSNFTLKIRSTKLEDSAMYFCASTPSGVGTDTQYFGPGTRLTVL.

V is TRBV5-4 and J is TRBJ2-1; D call uncertain. This CDR3 comprises 12 residues. In germline, CDR1 is SGHNT, CDR2 YYREEE (reference sequence). Trimming left V 5 bases short and J 7 bases short, with 10 bases between. CDR3 nucleotides: TGTGCCAGCAGGGGTAATACGAATGAGCAGTTCTTC. Amino acids: CASRGNTNEQFF.

This chain links TRBV18 with TRBJ2-7; D is ambiguous. Germline assignment: CDR1 KGHSH and CDR2 LQKENI. V lost 2 bases to trimming and J lost 2 bases, with 10 bases between them. The length of the CDR3 is 14 residues. CDR3 protein: CASSPFPGAYEQYF. CDR3 DNA: TGTGCCAGCTCACCATTTCCTGGAGCCTACGAGCAGTACTTC.

This sequence joins TRBV19 and TRBJ1-1; D is unclear. The V gene lost 10 bases and the J gene lost 1 base, with 13 bases spanning the gap. The CDR3 runs to 13 residues. CDR1 and CDR2 (germline): LNHDA, SQIVND (reference sequence). CDR3 DNA: TGTGCCACCTGGACTTTAGGGAACACTGAAGCTTTCTTT. Its translation is CATWTLGNTEAFF.

The chain is built from TRBV2 and TRBJ1-5, with a weak D call TRBD1 (6 bases). Per the germline V gene, CDR1 is SNHLY and CDR2 is FYNNEI. The V gene lost 5 bases and the J gene lost 0 bases, with 11 bases spanning the gap. The length of the CDR3 is 15 residues. This CDR3 is CASSNRQVSNQPQHF. The CDR3, as DNA: TGTGCCAGCAGTAACCGACAGGTTAGCAATCAGCCCCAGCATTTT. The whole variable domain, filled in from reference TRBV2 and TRBJ1-5, reads EPEVTQTPSHQVTQMGQEVILRCVPISNHLYFYWYRQILGQKVEFLVSFYNNEISEKSEIFDDQFSVERPDGSNFTLKIRSTKLEDSAMYFCASSNRQVSNQPQHFGDGTRLSIL.